This T cell receptor beta chain was recovered during a study of CD8+ T cells in alopecia areata. Study-level background: In an open-label trial, patients got 5 to 10 mg tofacitinib twice daily. Tofacitinib treatment spanned 6 to 18 months, with 6 months off drug afterward. Notes on the study in general: Mice showed TCR sharing more clearly than patients did, possibly owing to HLA. Normal skin contains resident alphabeta T cells, and these are also sequenced in scalp samples.

CDR1 SQVTM and CDR2 ANQGSEA come from the germline V gene. The CDR3 is 11 amino acids. Deletions cut 8 bases from V and 5 bases from J, with 12 bases between. This clone was observed a few times. The antigen is undetermined. As the sequencing template, cDNA was produced by extracting RNA and reverse transcribing it. Some clones are missing from TCRdb's copy, which holds only in-frame ones; the method was immunoSEQ multiplex PCR. The repertoire holds roughly 250,000 clones, with around two thirds as singletons. V is TRBV29-1 and J is TRBJ2-5; D possibly uses TRBD1 or TRBD2 (6 bases each). This receptor was obtained from a human donor with alopecia areata. Sequenced material: CD4+ T cells sorted from blood, taken at week 0. The CDR3 region has the DNA TGCAGCACCGGGGGCGTTGAGACCCAGTACTTC. This sequence encodes CSTGGVETQYF.